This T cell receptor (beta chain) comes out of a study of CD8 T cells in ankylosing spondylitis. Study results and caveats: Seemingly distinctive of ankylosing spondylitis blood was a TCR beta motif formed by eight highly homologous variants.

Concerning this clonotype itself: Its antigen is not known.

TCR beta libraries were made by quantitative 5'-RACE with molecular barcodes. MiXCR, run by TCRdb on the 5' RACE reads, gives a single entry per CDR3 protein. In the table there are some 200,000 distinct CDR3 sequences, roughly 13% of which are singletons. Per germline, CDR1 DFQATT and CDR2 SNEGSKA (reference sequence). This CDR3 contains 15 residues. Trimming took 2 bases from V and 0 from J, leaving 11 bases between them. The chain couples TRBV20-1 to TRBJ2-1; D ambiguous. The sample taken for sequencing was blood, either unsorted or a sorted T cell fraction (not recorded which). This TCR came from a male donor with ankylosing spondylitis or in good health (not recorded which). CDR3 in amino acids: CSARRLRSSYNEQFF. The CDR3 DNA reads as TGCAGTGCTAGAAGACTCCGGAGCTCCTACAATGAGCAGTTCTTC.